This passage covers 8 T cell receptor beta chains from one sample sequenced in a study of beta chain features in type 1 diabetes. Investigators reverse transcribed all isolated RNA, so they sequenced expressed TCRB transcripts. Repertoires were generated with immunoSEQ multiplex PCR, while TCRdb's copy carries only in-frame clones and drops some. The sample yields 250,000 to 300,000 clones, approximately 25% seen once. The study's findings and limits: Across all four CD4+ subsets, people with type 1 diabetes showed modestly shorter TCRB CDR3s.

For these TCRs, the target antigens are not known. The specimen was naive CD4+ T cells from blood. The receptors come from a woman in her thirties with type 1 diabetes.

A word on this clone: Its ends do not fully match the called genes, so a read error is possible. The V gene is TRBV30, the J gene TRBJ2-3; D could derive from TRBD1 or TRBD2 (7 bases each). Germline V gene lookup returns CDR1 GTSNPN and CDR2 SVGIG (reference sequence). This CDR3 region has 12 residues. Here the CDR3 DNA reads TGTGCCGGGAGGGGGCGCGGAGATACGCAGTATTTT. It specifies CAGRGRGDTQYF.

The chain links TRBV2 to TRBJ1-2; D is perhaps TRBD1 (5 bases). Trimming shortened V by 6 bases and J by 6 bases, and 14 bases separated the two germline ends. Per germline, CDR1 SNHLY and CDR2 FYNNEI. The CDR3 length is 13 residues. CDR3 sequence (DNA): TGTGCCAGCAGGCAAGGGGCACTTGATGGCTACACCTTC. This encodes CASRQGALDGYTF.

This clone turned up a few times. The chain combines TRBV7-9 with TRBJ1-1; D ambiguous. Looked up from germline, CDR1 is SEHNR and CDR2 is FQNEAQ (reference sequence). CDR3 length: 15 residues. Trimming left V 0 bases short and J 4 bases short, with 12 bases between. The CDR3 reads CASSLARAVGTEAFF. The CDR3, as DNA: TGTGCCAGCAGCTTAGCGCGGGCAGTCGGCACTGAAGCTTTCTTT.

This clone was seen more than once but under ten times. This chain links TRBV28 with TRBJ2-3; D remains ambiguous. Trimming removed 6 bases at V and 3 bases at J, with 10 bases between. This CDR3 has 13 residues. Germline CDR1 and CDR2: MDHEN and SYDVKM. The CDR3 reads CASRRSSTDTQYF. CDR3 bases: TGTGCCAGCAGGCGGAGTTCGACAGATACGCAGTATTTT.

This clone was recorded once. The chain has TRBV28 and TRBJ2-7; D is uncertain. The CDR3 consists of 13 residues. V shed 4 bases and J shed 0 bases, with 7 bases lying between them. Germline V gives CDR1 MDHEN, CDR2 SYDVKM. In nucleotides, the CDR3 is TGTGCCAGCAGTTCCCCAGACTCCTACGAGCAGTACTTC. The encoded protein is CASSSPDSYEQYF. Filled out from reference TRBV28 and TRBJ2-7, the complete variable domain reads DVKVTQSSRYLVKRTGEKVFLECVQDMDHENMFWYRQDPGLGLRLIYFSYDVKMKEKGDIPEGYSVSREKKERFSLILESASTNQTSMYLCASSSPDSYEQYFGPGTRLTVT.

The chain is built from TRBV7-8 and TRBJ2-1; 7 bases align to TRBD1. CDR3 length: 14 amino acids. The V gene end was trimmed by 5 bases and the J gene end by 4 bases; junction bases not matched to a gene: 5. The germline gives CDR1 SGHVS, CDR2 FQNEAQ. The CDR3 DNA reads TGTGCCAGCAGCCGCGACAGGGATTACAATGAGCAGTTCTTC. It translates to CASSRDRDYNEQFF.

J is TRBJ2-7 and V is TRBV7-3; TRBD2 is a possible D gene (5 bases). Between the trimmed V and J ends, which lost 5 bases and 6 bases, there was a span of 20 bases. This CDR3 is 15 amino acids long. The germline CDR1 and CDR2 sequences are SGHTA and FQGTGA. CDR3 bases: TGTGCCAGCAGCCGACGAGGGTCTGGGCCCTCCGAGCAGTACTTC. The encoded protein is CASSRRGSGPSEQYF.

This clone was found a few times. This chain connects TRBV29-1 to TRBJ1-1; no definite D call. Germline V gene lookup returns CDR1 SQVTM and CDR2 ANQGSEA. The CDR3 runs 13 residues. V shed 0 bases and J shed 9 bases, with 14 bases lying between them. The CDR3 DNA reads TGCAGCGTTGAAGAGGGGTGGGGAGTTCAAGCTTTCTTT. This codes for CSVEEGWGVQAFF.